The present TCR beta chain was sequenced within a study of a mutant IDH1 vaccine in newly diagnosed glioma. Across the study: The start of vaccination came 4-6 weeks after radiotherapy alone, or with temozolomide cycles.

Study-level findings and limits: The authors found pseudoprogression apparently unrelated to changes in top peripheral T cell clonotypes.

On this clone: Its antigen is unidentified.

Repertoires were generated with immunoSEQ multiplex PCR, while TCRdb's copy carries only in-frame clones and drops some. The top ten clones hold around 4.6% of a sample with tens of thousands of clones, approximately 81% of them seen once. V was clipped by 0 bases and J by 9 bases, with 9 bases between them. Germline V gene lookup returns CDR1 GTSNPN and CDR2 SVGIG (reference sequence). The CDR3 runs to 11 residues. As to time point: week 35, safety follow-up. All doses held 300 ug of mutant IDH1 20-mer peptide, with topical imiquimod. The starting material was PBMCs, obtained from a glioma patient whose treatment included an IDH1 peptide vaccine. This receptor was taken from a man between 25 and 39 years old with glioma. This sequence joins TRBV30 and TRBJ2-7, with D perhaps TRBD2 (6 bases). The CDR3 DNA reads TGTGCCTGGAGTGTCCTCGGGGGGCAGTACTTC. It translates to CAWSVLGGQYF. The full variable domain, its missing parts supplied by reference TRBV30 and TRBJ2-7, is SQTIHQWPATLVQPVGSPLSLECTVEGTSNPNLYWYRQAAGRGLQLLFYSVGIGQISSEVPQNLSASRPQDRQFILSSKKLLLSDSGFYLCAWSVLGGQYFGPGTRLTVT.